The 13 T cell receptor beta chains presented below share a single source sample, sequenced in a study of shared clonotypes between healthy human individuals. The repertoire was sequenced with immunoSEQ multiplex PCR; TCRdb's copy has only in-frame clones and lacks some. The profile covers some 900,000 clones, with around 80% appearing a single time and about 1.5% taken by the ten largest. The sequencing sample was made of memory CD4+ T cells sorted from blood. Specified subset: CD45RA-negative fraction. The receptors originated from a man aged 18 to 35 in good health.

CDR3 DNA sequence: TGTGCCAGCAGCTTTTACTCGGGAGGGTCCTACGAGCAGTACTTC. Protein: CASSFYSGGSYEQYF. The V call is TRBV7-2, the J call TRBJ2-7; 8 positions match TRBD2. Trimming at V came to 3 bases and at J to 1 base, leaving 5 bases not matched to a gene. The CDR3 length is 15 residues. CDR1 is SGHTA and CDR2 is FQGNSA in the germline V gene.

The genes are TRBV6-1 and TRBJ2-5; no reliable D call. The CDR3 extends over 13 amino acids. The germline CDR1 and CDR2 sequences are MNHNS and SASEGT. Trimming removed 8 bases from V and 5 bases from J, with 15 bases in between. In nucleotides, the CDR3 is TGTGCCAGCTCACGGCCTAACGGCGAGACCCAGTACTTC. It specifies CASSRPNGETQYF.

The V call is TRBV6-1, the J call TRBJ2-7; D tentatively reads TRBD1 or TRBD2 (5 bases each). CDR1 is MNHNS and CDR2 is SASEGT in the germline V gene. V lost 3 bases to trimming and J lost 5 bases, with 17 bases between them. The CDR3 spans 15 residues. CDR3 amino acids: CASSDGDGFIDEQYF. In DNA form, the CDR3 reads TGTGCCAGCAGTGACGGGGACGGATTCATCGACGAGCAGTACTTC.

The V and J genes are TRBV5-1 and TRBJ2-5; possibly TRBD1 or TRBD2 for D (5 bases each). The V and J ends lost 3 bases and 1 base respectively, with 7 bases between them. Germline V gives CDR1 SGHRS, CDR2 YFSETQ. The CDR3 runs 13 residues. CDR3 amino acids: CASSWGPQETQYF. The DNA of the CDR3 is TGCGCCAGCAGCTGGGGACCCCAAGAGACCCAGTACTTC.

The chain couples TRBV9 to TRBJ1-2, with TRBD1 as a possible D gene (5 bases). Trimming removed 3 bases from V and 2 bases from J, with 14 bases in between. This CDR3 has 15 residues. The germline gives CDR1 SGDLS, CDR2 YYNGEE. As DNA, the CDR3 is TGTGCCAGCAGCGATCACCGGGACGTCAACTATGGCTACACCTTC. Its protein is CASSDHRDVNYGYTF.

V is TRBV28 and J is TRBJ2-7; D tentatively fits TRBD1 or TRBD2 (5 bases each). Deletions cut 7 bases from V and 5 bases from J, with 15 bases between. The germline CDR1 and CDR2 sequences are MDHEN and SYDVKM. The CDR3 length is 13 residues. The CDR3 reads CASTPGPVNEQYF. DNA for the CDR3: TGTGCCAGCACTCCGGGGCCTGTAAACGAGCAGTACTTC.

The gene calls are TRBV6-1 and TRBJ2-7, with a possible D match to TRBD2 (5 bases). CDR3 length: 13 residues. Per the germline V gene, CDR1 is MNHNS and CDR2 is SASEGT. Trimming pared 7 bases from V and 6 bases from J, leaving 16 bases between. The CDR3 loop is CASKKPGSGEQYF. The CDR3, as DNA: TGTGCCAGCAAGAAGCCGGGGTCTGGCGAGCAGTACTTC.

V gene TRBV5-1 combines with J gene TRBJ2-1; the D gene is possibly TRBD2 (6 bases). Germline V gives CDR1 SGHRS, CDR2 YFSETQ. This CDR3 has 14 amino acids. V gave up 1 base and J gave up 5 bases, with 10 bases separating them. The CDR3 bases are TGCGCCAGCAGCTTGAGGGCTAGCGACAATGAGCAGTTCTTC. Encoded protein: CASSLRASDNEQFF.

The CDR3: CASSPSRGRSETQYF. In DNA, the CDR3 is TGCGCCAGCAGCCCGTCCAGGGGGCGTTCGGAGACCCAGTACTTC. The chain combines TRBV5-1 with TRBJ2-5; the match to TRBD1 covers 8 bases. Germline lookup yields CDR1 SGHRS and CDR2 YFSETQ. The CDR3 covers 15 residues. The ends lost 4 bases at V and 5 bases at J; junction bases unmatched: 10.

This rearrangement joins TRBV27 to TRBJ2-3, with D possibly matching TRBD1 (6 bases). Between the trimmed V and J ends, which lost 4 bases and 1 base, there was a span of 12 bases. This CDR3 comprises 15 residues. Looked up from germline, CDR1 is MNHEY and CDR2 is SMNVEV (reference sequence). This chain's CDR3 is CASSSYRVGTDTQYF. In nucleotides, the CDR3 is TGTGCCAGCAGTTCATACAGGGTTGGCACAGATACGCAGTATTTT.

Only a few counts were recorded for this clone. V is TRBV7-2 and J is TRBJ1-2; D is possibly TRBD1 (5 bases). In germline, CDR1 is SGHTA, CDR2 FQGNSA. This CDR3 spans 16 amino acids. V shed 5 bases and J shed 5 bases, with 21 bases lying between them. The CDR3 is CASSPLEGSVGYGYTF. CDR3 nucleotide sequence: TGTGCCAGCAGCCCACTCGAGGGGAGCGTTGGTTATGGCTACACCTTC.

The chain employs TRBV18 and TRBJ2-3, with TRBD1 matching over 9 bases. The V gene's germline CDR1 is KGHSH and CDR2 LQKENI. V dropped 4 bases and J dropped 3; count of bases not matched to a gene: 2. This CDR3 contains 14 residues. The CDR3 spells CASSLQGATDTQYF. The DNA of the CDR3 is TGTGCCAGCTCACTACAGGGGGCAACAGATACGCAGTATTTT.

This chain joins TRBV7-8 and TRBJ2-3; 9 positions match TRBD2. This CDR3 region has 14 residues. V dropped 5 bases and J dropped 4; count of bases not matched to a gene: 4. CDR1 SGHVS and CDR2 FQNEAQ come from the germline V gene. The CDR3 is CASSPREGSDTQYF. In DNA form, the CDR3 reads TGTGCCAGCAGCCCGCGGGAGGGGTCAGATACGCAGTATTTT.